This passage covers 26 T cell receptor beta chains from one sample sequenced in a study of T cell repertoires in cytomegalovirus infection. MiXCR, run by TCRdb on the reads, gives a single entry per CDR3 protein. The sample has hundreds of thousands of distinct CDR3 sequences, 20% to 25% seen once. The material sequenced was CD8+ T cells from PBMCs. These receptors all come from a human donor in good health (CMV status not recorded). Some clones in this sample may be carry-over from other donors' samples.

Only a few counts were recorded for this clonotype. The CDR3 bases are TGCAGTGCTAGAGATCGTCAACGGGGATACGAGCAGTACGTC. The encoded protein is CSARDRQRGYEQYV. The V gene is TRBV20-1, the J gene TRBJ2-7; weak D call: TRBD2 (5 bases). Germline lookup yields CDR1 DFQATT and CDR2 SNEGSKA (reference sequence). Trimming took off 0 bases at V and 4 bases at J, with 13 bases between the two ends. The CDR3 has 14 amino acids.

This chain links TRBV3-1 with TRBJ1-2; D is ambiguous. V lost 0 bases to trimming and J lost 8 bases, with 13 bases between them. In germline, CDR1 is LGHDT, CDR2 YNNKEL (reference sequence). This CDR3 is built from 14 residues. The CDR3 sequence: CASSQDPPPDGYTF. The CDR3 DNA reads TGTGCCAGCAGCCAAGACCCTCCCCCGGACGGCTACACCTTC.

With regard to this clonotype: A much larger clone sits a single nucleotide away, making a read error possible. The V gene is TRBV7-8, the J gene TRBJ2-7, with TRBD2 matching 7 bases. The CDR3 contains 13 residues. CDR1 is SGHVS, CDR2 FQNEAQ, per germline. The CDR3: CVSSPGGGDEQYV. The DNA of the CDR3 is TGTGTCAGCAGCCCGGGGGGAGGAGACGAGCAGTACGTC.

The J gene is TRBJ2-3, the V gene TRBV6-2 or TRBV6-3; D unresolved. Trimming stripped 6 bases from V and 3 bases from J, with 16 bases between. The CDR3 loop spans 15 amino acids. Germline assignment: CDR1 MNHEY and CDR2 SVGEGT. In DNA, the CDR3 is TGTGCCAGCAGCTCCCCGGGTCTCAGGACAGATACGCAGTATTTT. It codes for CASSSPGLRTDTQYF.

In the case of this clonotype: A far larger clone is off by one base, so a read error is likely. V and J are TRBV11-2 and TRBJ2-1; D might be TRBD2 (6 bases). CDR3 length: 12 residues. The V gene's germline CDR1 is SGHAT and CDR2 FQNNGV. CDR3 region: CASSSDYNKQFF. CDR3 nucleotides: TGTGCCAGCAGCTCGGACTACAATAAGCAGTTCTTC.

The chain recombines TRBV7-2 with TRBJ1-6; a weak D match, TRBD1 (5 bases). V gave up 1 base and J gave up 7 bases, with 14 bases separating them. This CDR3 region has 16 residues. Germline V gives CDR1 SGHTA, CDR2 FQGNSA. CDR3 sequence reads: CASSLVLTGGNSPLHF. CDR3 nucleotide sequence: TGTGCCAGCAGCTTAGTTCTAACGGGGGGAAATTCACCCCTCCACTTT.

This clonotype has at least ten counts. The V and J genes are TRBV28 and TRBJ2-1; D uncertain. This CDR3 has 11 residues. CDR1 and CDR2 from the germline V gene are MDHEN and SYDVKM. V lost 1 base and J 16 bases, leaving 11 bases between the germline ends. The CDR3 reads CASSLSPLSFF. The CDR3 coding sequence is TGTGCCAGCAGTTTATCACCCCTTTCCTTCTTC.

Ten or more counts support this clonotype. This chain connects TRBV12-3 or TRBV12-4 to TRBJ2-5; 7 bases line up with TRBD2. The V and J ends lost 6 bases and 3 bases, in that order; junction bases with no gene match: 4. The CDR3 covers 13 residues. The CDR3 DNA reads TGTGCCAGCAGAGCTAGCGGAGAAGAGACCCAGTACTTC. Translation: CASRASGEETQYF.

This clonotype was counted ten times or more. The CDR3 protein is CASSSATGTRDYNEQFF. In nucleotides, the CDR3 is TGTGCCAGCAGCTCCGCAACCGGGACAAGGGACTACAATGAGCAGTTCTTC. V gene TRBV7-2 combines with J gene TRBJ2-1; a weak D match, TRBD1 (6 bases). The CDR3 runs to 17 residues. CDR1 is SGHTA, CDR2 FQGNSA, per germline. Trimming pared 4 bases from V and 3 bases from J, leaving 19 bases between.

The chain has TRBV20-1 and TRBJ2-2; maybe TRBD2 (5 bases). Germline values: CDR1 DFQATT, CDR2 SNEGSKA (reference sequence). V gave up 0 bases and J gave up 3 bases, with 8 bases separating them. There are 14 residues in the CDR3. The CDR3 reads CSARDLRDTGELFF. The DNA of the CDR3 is TGCAGTGCTAGAGATTTGAGGGACACCGGGGAGCTGTTTTTT.

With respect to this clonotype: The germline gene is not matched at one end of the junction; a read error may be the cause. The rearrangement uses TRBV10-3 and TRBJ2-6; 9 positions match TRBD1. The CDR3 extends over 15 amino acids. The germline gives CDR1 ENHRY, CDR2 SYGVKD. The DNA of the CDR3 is TGTGCCACAAGGACAGGGGAGGCTGGGGTCAACGTCCTGACTTTC. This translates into CATRTGEAGVNVLTF.

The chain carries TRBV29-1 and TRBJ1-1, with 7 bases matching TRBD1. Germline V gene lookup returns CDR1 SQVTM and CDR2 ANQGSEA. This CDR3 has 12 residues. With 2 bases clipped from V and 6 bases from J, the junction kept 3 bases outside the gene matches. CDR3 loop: CSVERGRSEAFF. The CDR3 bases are TGCAGCGTTGAAAGGGGGCGGTCTGAAGCTTTCTTT.

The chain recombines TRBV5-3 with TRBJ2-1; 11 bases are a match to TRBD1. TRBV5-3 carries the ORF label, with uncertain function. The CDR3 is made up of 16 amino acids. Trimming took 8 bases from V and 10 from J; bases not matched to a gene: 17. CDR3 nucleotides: TGTGCCAGCAGCCTCCCTGAGGACAGGGGGCGCTGGGAGCAGTTCTTC. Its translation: CASSLPEDRGRWEQFF.

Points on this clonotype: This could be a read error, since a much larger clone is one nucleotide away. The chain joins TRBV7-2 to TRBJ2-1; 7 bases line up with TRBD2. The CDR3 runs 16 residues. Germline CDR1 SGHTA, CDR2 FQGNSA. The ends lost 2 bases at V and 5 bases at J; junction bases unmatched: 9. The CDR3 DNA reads TGTGCCAGCAGCTTATGGGGGGGGACCTCAAACAATGAGCAGTTCTTC. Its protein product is CASSLWGGTSNNEQFF.

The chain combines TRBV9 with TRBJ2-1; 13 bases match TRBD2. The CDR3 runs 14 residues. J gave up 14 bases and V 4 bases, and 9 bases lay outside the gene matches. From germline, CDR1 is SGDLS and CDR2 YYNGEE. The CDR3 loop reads CASSPRTSGGLEFF. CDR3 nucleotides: TGTGCCAGCAGCCCCCGGACTAGCGGGGGCCTTGAGTTCTTC.

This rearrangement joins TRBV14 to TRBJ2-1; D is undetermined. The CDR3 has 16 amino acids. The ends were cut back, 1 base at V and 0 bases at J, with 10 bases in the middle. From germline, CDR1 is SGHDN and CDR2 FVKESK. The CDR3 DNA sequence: TGTGCCAGCAGCCAAGGCGGCACGAGCTCCTACAATGAGCAGTTCTTC. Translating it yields CASSQGGTSSYNEQFF.

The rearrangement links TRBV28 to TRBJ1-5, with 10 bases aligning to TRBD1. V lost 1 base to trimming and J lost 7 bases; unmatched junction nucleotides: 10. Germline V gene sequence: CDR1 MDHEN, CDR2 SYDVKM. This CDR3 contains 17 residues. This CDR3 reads CASSLFGGGQGTQPQHF. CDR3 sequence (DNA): TGTGCCAGCAGTTTATTCGGGGGGGGACAGGGGACCCAGCCCCAGCATTTT.

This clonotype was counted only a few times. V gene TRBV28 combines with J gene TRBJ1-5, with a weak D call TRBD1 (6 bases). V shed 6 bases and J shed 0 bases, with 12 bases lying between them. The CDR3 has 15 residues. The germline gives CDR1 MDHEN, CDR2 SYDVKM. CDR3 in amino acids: CASSSGVNSNQPQHF. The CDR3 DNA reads TGTGCCAGCAGCTCAGGGGTAAATAGCAATCAGCCCCAGCATTTT.

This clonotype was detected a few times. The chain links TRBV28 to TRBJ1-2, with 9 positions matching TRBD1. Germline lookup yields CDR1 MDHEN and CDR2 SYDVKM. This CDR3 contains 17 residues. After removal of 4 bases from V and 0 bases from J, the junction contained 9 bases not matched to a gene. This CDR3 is CASSSTGTGFSNYGYTF. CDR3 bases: TGTGCCAGCAGTTCCACCGGGACAGGGTTTTCTAACTATGGCTACACCTTC.

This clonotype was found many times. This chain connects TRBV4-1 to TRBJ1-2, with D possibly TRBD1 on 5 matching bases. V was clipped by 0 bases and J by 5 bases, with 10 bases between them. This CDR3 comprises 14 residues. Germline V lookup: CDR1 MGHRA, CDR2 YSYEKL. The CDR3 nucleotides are TGCGCCAGCAGCCAAGATCTTGGGGGGTATGGCTACACCTTC. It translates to CASSQDLGGYGYTF.

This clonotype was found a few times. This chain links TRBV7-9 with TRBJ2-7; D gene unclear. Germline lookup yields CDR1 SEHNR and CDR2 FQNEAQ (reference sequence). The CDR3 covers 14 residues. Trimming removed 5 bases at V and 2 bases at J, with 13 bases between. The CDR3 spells CASSGNSVPYEQYV. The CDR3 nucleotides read TGTGCCAGCAGCGGAAACAGCGTTCCCTACGAGCAGTACGTC.

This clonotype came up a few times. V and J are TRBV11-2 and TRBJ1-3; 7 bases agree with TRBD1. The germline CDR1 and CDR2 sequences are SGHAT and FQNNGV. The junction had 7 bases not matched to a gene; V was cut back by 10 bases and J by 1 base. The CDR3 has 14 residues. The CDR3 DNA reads TGTGCCACCCGGGACAGATCTTCTGGAAACACCATATATTTT. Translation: CATRDRSSGNTIYF.

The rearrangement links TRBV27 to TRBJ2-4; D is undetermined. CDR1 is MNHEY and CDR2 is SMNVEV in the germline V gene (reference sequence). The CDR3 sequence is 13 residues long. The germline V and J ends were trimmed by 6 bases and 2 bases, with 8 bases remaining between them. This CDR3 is CASSGGSKNIQYF. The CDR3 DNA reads TGTGCCAGCAGCGGTGGGTCCAAAAACATTCAGTACTTC.

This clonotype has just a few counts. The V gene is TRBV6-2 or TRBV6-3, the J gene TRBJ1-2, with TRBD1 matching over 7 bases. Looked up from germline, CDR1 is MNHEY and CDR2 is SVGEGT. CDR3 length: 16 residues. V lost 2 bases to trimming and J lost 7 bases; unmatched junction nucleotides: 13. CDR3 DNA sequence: TGTGCCAGCAGTTACGGCCCCAGGGGGTTGGATCGTGGCTACACCTTC. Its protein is CASSYGPRGLDRGYTF.

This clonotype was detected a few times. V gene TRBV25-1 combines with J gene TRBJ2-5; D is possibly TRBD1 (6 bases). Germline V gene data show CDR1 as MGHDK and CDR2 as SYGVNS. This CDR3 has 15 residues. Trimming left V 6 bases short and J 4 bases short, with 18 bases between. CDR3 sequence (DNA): TGTGCCAGCAGGAGCCCCCGATCAGGGGCAGAGACCCAGTACTTC. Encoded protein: CASRSPRSGAETQYF.

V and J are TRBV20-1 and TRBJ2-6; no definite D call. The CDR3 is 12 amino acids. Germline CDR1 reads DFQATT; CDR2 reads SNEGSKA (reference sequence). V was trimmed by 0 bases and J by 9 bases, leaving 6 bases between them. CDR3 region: CSARDRINVLTF. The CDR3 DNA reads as TGCAGTGCTAGAGATCGAATCAACGTCCTGACTTTC.